The present T cell receptor (beta chain) was sequenced within a study of glioma-infiltrating T cells after dendritic cell vaccination. Background on the study: Between the early 2000s and the early 2010s, patients got autologous tumor lysate-pulsed dendritic cell vaccines. Monocyte-derived dendritic cells, cultured 6 to 7 days with IL-4 and GM-CSF, were pulsed with autologous tumor lysate.

None of the glioblastoma patients had an isocitrate dehydrogenase mutation. The germline gives CDR1 PRHDT, CDR2 FYEKMQ (reference sequence). Trimming pared 3 bases from V and 0 bases from J, leaving 14 bases between. The CDR3 is 16 amino acids. Amplification used 60 V beta primers and 13 J beta primers. TCRdb keeps only in-frame clones here, not all; method: immunoSEQ multiplex PCR. The sample lists about 95,000 clones, about 84% occurring once. The sequence came from a human donor with glioblastoma. Sequencing used blood, obtained before dendritic cell vaccination. V usage is TRBV13 and J usage is TRBJ1-1; the D gene is possibly TRBD1 (5 bases). For the CDR3, the DNA is TGTGCCAGCAGCTTTATACAGGAGACTTTGAACACTGAAGCTTTCTTT. As protein: CASSFIQETLNTEAFF.